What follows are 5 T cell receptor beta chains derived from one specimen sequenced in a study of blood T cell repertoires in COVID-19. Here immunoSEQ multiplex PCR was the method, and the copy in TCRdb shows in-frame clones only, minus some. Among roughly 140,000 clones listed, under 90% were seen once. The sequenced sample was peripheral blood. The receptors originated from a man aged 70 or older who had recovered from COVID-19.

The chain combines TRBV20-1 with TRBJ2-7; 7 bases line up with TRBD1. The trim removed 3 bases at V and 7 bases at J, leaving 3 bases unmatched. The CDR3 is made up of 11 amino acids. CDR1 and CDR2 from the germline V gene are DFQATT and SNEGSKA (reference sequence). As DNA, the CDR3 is TGCAGTGCTAGTGGGGACAGTGAGCAGTACTTC. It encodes CSASGDSEQYF.

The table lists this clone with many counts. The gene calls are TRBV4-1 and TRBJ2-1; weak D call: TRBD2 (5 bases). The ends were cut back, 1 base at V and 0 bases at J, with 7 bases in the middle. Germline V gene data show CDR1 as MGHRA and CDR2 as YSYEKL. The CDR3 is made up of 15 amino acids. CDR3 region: CASSQGLISYNEQFF. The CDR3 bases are TGCGCCAGCAGCCAAGGACTAATCTCCTACAATGAGCAGTTCTTC.

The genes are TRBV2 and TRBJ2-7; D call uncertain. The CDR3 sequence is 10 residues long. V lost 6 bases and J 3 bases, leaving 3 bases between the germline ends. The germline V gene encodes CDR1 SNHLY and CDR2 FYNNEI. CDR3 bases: TGTGCCAGCAGCTTCTACGAGCAGTACTTC. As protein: CASSFYEQYF.

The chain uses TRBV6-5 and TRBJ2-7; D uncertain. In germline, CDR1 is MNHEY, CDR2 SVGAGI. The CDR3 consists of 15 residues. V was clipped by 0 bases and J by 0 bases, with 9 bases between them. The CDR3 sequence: CASSYSTGSSYEQYF. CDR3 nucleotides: TGTGCCAGCAGTTACTCGACCGGGTCCTCCTACGAGCAGTACTTC.

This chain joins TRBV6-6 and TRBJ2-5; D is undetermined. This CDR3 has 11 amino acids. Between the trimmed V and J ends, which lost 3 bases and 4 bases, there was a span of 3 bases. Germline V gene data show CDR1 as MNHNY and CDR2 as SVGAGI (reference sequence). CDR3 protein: CASSYRETQYF. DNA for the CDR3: TGTGCCAGCAGTTATCGAGAGACCCAGTACTTC.